These T cell receptor beta chains were read from a single sample in a study of blood T cell repertoires in COVID-19. The data were produced by immunoSEQ multiplex PCR, yet TCRdb's version contains in-frame clones alone and is incomplete. In the table there are a few hundred thousand clones, roughly 84% of which are singletons. The specimen sequenced was peripheral blood. Receptors were obtained from a person aged 70 to 79 with COVID-19, enrolled during active disease. Each CDR3 is given with its conserved first and last residue. The order of the fields is V gene, D gene, J gene, clone size, CDR3 protein, CDR3 DNA. The D gene is left open where the match is weak. Some rows have no size entry. The others give once, few or many, or a class for an expanded clone.

v_call: TRBV11-2
d_call: -
j_call: TRBJ1-3
clone_size: -
cdr3_aa: CASSLGATGNTIYF
cdr3_nt: TGTGCCAGCAGCTTAGGGGCGACTGGAAACACCATATATTTT

v_call: TRBV12-3/TRBV12-4
d_call: TRBD1
j_call: TRBJ2-1
clone_size: -
cdr3_aa: CASLTGGEQFF
cdr3_nt: TGTGCCAGCCTGACAGGGGGAGAGCAGTTCTTC

v_call: TRBV2
d_call: TRBD1
j_call: TRBJ1-5
clone_size: few
cdr3_aa: CASKDRANQPQHF
cdr3_nt: TGTGCCAGCAAGGACAGGGCCAATCAGCCCCAGCATTTT

v_call: TRBV3-1/TRBV3-2
d_call: TRBD1
j_call: TRBJ1-5
clone_size: -
cdr3_aa: CASSHGPPTGDQPQHF
cdr3_nt: TGTGCCAGCAGCCACGGGCCGCCGACAGGGGATCAGCCCCAGCATTTT

v_call: TRBV3-1/TRBV3-2
d_call: TRBD1
j_call: TRBJ1-2
clone_size: -
cdr3_aa: CASSQDRTTGGGNYGYTF
cdr3_nt: TGTGCCAGCAGCCAAGATCGGACGACAGGGGGTGGGAACTATGGCTACACCTTC

v_call: TRBV28
d_call: -
j_call: TRBJ1-5
clone_size: few
cdr3_aa: CASIGGVQQPQHF
cdr3_nt: TGTGCCAGCATCGGGGGAGTTCAGCAGCCCCAGCATTTT

v_call: TRBV5-1
d_call: TRBD2
j_call: TRBJ2-1
clone_size: -
cdr3_aa: CASSPRSGGGRVGEQFF
cdr3_nt: TGCGCCAGCAGCCCCCGCTCCGGGGGGGGCCGGGTCGGTGAGCAGTTCTTC

v_call: TRBV30
d_call: TRBD1
j_call: TRBJ2-7
clone_size: -
cdr3_aa: CAWTQQGAGEQYF
cdr3_nt: TGTGCCTGGACTCAACAGGGGGCGGGCGAGCAGTACTTC

v_call: TRBV5-6
d_call: -
j_call: TRBJ1-3
clone_size: once
cdr3_aa: CASRYQGFGNTIYF
cdr3_nt: TGTGCCAGCAGATATCAGGGGTTCGGAAACACCATATATTTT

v_call: TRBV11-3
d_call: -
j_call: TRBJ2-5
clone_size: -
cdr3_aa: CASSLAGQGQETQYF
cdr3_nt: TGTGCCAGCAGCTTAGCAGGGCAGGGGCAGGAGACCCAGTACTTC

v_call: TRBV2
d_call: TRBD2
j_call: TRBJ2-3
clone_size: -
cdr3_aa: CASSRAGGFTDTQYF
cdr3_nt: TGTGCCAGCAGCCGGGCGGGGGGTTTCACAGATACGCAGTATTTT

v_call: TRBV28
d_call: TRBD1
j_call: TRBJ1-4
clone_size: -
cdr3_aa: CASSAWTGEDEKLFF
cdr3_nt: TGTGCCAGCAGTGCGTGGACAGGGGAAGATGAAAAACTGTTTTTT

v_call: TRBV7-8
d_call: -
j_call: TRBJ1-1
clone_size: -
cdr3_aa: CASSPYSGPTEAFF
cdr3_nt: TGTGCCAGCAGCCCCTATTCAGGGCCCACTGAAGCTTTCTTT

v_call: TRBV5-8
d_call: -
j_call: TRBJ1-6
clone_size: -
cdr3_aa: CASSSGTSNSPLHF
cdr3_nt: TGTGCCAGCAGCTCAGGGACAAGTAATTCACCCCTCCACTTT

v_call: TRBV27
d_call: -
j_call: TRBJ1-6
clone_size: -
cdr3_aa: CASSLGQGYNSPLHF
cdr3_nt: TGTGCCAGCAGTTTAGGGCAGGGGTATAATTCACCCCTCCACTTT

v_call: TRBV28
d_call: -
j_call: TRBJ1-1
clone_size: -
cdr3_aa: CASSFVLTGWTEAFF
cdr3_nt: TGTGCCAGCAGTTTTGTATTGACAGGCTGGACTGAAGCTTTCTTT

v_call: TRBV3-1/TRBV3-2
d_call: -
j_call: TRBJ1-1
clone_size: -
cdr3_aa: CASSHAAGAFLGTEAFF
cdr3_nt: TGTGCCAGCAGCCATGCCGCGGGGGCCTTTCTTGGCACTGAAGCTTTCTTT

v_call: TRBV25-1
d_call: -
j_call: TRBJ2-3
clone_size: -
cdr3_aa: CASSEFRGRFIDTQYF
cdr3_nt: TGTGCCAGCAGTGAATTCCGGGGTCGGTTTATAGATACGCAGTATTTT

v_call: TRBV19
d_call: -
j_call: TRBJ2-5
clone_size: once
cdr3_aa: CASNTIGEETQYF
cdr3_nt: TGTGCCAGTAATACGATCGGTGAAGAGACCCAGTACTTC

v_call: TRBV27
d_call: -
j_call: TRBJ1-3
clone_size: -
cdr3_aa: CASSFNRAHTIYF
cdr3_nt: TGTGCCAGCAGTTTTAACAGGGCGCACACCATATATTTT

v_call: TRBV28
d_call: TRBD1
j_call: TRBJ2-3
clone_size: -
cdr3_aa: CASCTIQGATDTQYF
cdr3_nt: TGTGCCAGCTGTACCATACAGGGGGCCACAGATACGCAGTATTTT

v_call: TRBV7-2
d_call: TRBD2
j_call: TRBJ2-3
clone_size: few
cdr3_aa: CASSLVVPGLAGGDTQYF
cdr3_nt: TGTGCCAGCAGCTTAGTAGTTCCGGGACTAGCGGGGGGGGATACGCAGTATTTT

v_call: TRBV7-8
d_call: -
j_call: TRBJ1-5
clone_size: -
cdr3_aa: CASSLSQGNQPQHF
cdr3_nt: TGTGCCAGCAGCTTATCCCAGGGCAATCAGCCCCAGCATTTT

v_call: TRBV2
d_call: -
j_call: TRBJ1-1
clone_size: -
cdr3_aa: CASSQGHNTEAFF
cdr3_nt: TGTGCCAGCAGCCAGGGGCACAACACTGAAGCTTTCTTT

v_call: TRBV10-2
d_call: -
j_call: TRBJ2-3
clone_size: -
cdr3_aa: CASKTLPRGSTDTQYF
cdr3_nt: TGCGCCAGCAAAACCTTACCGCGGGGAAGCACAGATACGCAGTATTTT

v_call: TRBV5-6
d_call: -
j_call: TRBJ2-1
clone_size: -
cdr3_aa: CASSLGSQTASSYNEQFF
cdr3_nt: TGTGCCAGCAGCTTGGGATCTCAGACAGCGAGCTCCTACAATGAGCAGTTCTTC

v_call: TRBV10-3
d_call: TRBD2
j_call: TRBJ2-1
clone_size: -
cdr3_aa: CAISEPGGSSGGYNEQFF
cdr3_nt: TGTGCCATCAGTGAGCCCGGAGGTTCTAGCGGGGGTTACAATGAGCAGTTCTTC

v_call: TRBV6-5
d_call: TRBD1
j_call: TRBJ1-2
clone_size: few
cdr3_aa: CASSYINRGHGYTF
cdr3_nt: TGTGCCAGCAGTTACATTAACAGGGGCCATGGCTACACCTTC

v_call: TRBV7-9
d_call: TRBD1
j_call: TRBJ2-5
clone_size: -
cdr3_aa: CASSVGQGAQETQYF
cdr3_nt: TGTGCCAGCAGCGTAGGACAGGGAGCACAAGAGACCCAGTACTTC

v_call: TRBV2
d_call: -
j_call: TRBJ1-1
clone_size: -
cdr3_aa: CASRMGGLGTEAFF
cdr3_nt: TGTGCCAGCAGGATGGGGGGGCTGGGCACTGAAGCTTTCTTT

v_call: TRBV27
d_call: -
j_call: TRBJ2-7
clone_size: -
cdr3_aa: CASSGSKGTYEQYF
cdr3_nt: TGTGCCAGCAGCGGGTCGAAGGGGACCTACGAGCAGTACTTC

v_call: TRBV18
d_call: -
j_call: TRBJ2-5
clone_size: -
cdr3_aa: CASSSGLGVQETQYF
cdr3_nt: TGTGCCAGCTCATCGGGTTTAGGAGTCCAAGAGACCCAGTACTTC

v_call: TRBV5-5
d_call: TRBD2
j_call: TRBJ2-3
clone_size: -
cdr3_aa: CASSLMGSGGADTQYF
cdr3_nt: TGTGCCAGCAGCTTGATGGGTAGCGGGGGCGCAGATACGCAGTATTTT

v_call: TRBV4-1
d_call: -
j_call: TRBJ2-2
clone_size: -
cdr3_aa: CASSQSIGELFF
cdr3_nt: TGCGCCAGCAGCCAATCTATAGGGGAGCTGTTTTTT

v_call: TRBV10-3
d_call: TRBD1
j_call: TRBJ2-3
clone_size: -
cdr3_aa: CAISRDRGTDTQYF
cdr3_nt: TGTGCCATCAGCCGGGACAGGGGTACAGATACGCAGTATTTT

v_call: TRBV5-3
d_call: TRBD1
j_call: TRBJ1-3
clone_size: -
cdr3_aa: CARSFTLLSRGRGNTIYF
cdr3_nt: TGTGCCAGAAGCTTTACACTATTGAGCAGGGGGCGCGGCAACACCATATATTTT

v_call: TRBV28
d_call: TRBD1
j_call: TRBJ2-1
clone_size: -
cdr3_aa: CASSVGDRVLFF
cdr3_nt: TGTGCCAGCAGCGTTGGGGACAGGGTTCTGTTCTTC

v_call: TRBV5-5
d_call: -
j_call: TRBJ2-7
clone_size: -
cdr3_aa: CASSFRPGATYEQYF
cdr3_nt: TGTGCCAGCAGCTTCCGGCCTGGGGCGACCTACGAGCAGTACTTC

v_call: TRBV28
d_call: -
j_call: TRBJ2-1
clone_size: -
cdr3_aa: CASSLSPSLNEQFF
cdr3_nt: TGTGCCAGCAGTTTATCCCCTAGTCTCAATGAGCAGTTCTTC

v_call: TRBV11-2
d_call: -
j_call: TRBJ2-3
clone_size: -
cdr3_aa: CASSLDLGTDTQYF
cdr3_nt: TGTGCCAGCAGCTTAGATCTAGGAACAGATACGCAGTATTTT

v_call: TRBV10-3
d_call: -
j_call: TRBJ1-4
clone_size: -
cdr3_aa: CAISEGREAEKLFF
cdr3_nt: TGTGCCATCAGTGAAGGCAGGGAGGCTGAAAAACTGTTTTTT

v_call: TRBV7-2
d_call: -
j_call: TRBJ1-3
clone_size: -
cdr3_aa: CASSTATPGGSGNTIYF
cdr3_nt: TGTGCCAGCAGCACCGCCACACCGGGGGGCTCTGGAAACACCATATATTTT

v_call: TRBV5-6
d_call: -
j_call: TRBJ1-4
clone_size: -
cdr3_aa: CASSTPQAGNEKLFF
cdr3_nt: TGTGCCAGCAGCACCCCCCAGGCGGGCAATGAAAAACTGTTTTTT

v_call: TRBV28
d_call: -
j_call: TRBJ2-6
clone_size: few
cdr3_aa: CASSLYGGSGANVLTF
cdr3_nt: TGTGCCAGCAGTTTATATGGAGGCTCTGGGGCCAACGTCCTGACTTTC

v_call: TRBV7-2
d_call: -
j_call: TRBJ1-3
clone_size: -
cdr3_aa: CASSLAVASGNTIYF
cdr3_nt: TGTGCCAGCAGCTTAGCTGTAGCCTCTGGAAACACCATATATTTT